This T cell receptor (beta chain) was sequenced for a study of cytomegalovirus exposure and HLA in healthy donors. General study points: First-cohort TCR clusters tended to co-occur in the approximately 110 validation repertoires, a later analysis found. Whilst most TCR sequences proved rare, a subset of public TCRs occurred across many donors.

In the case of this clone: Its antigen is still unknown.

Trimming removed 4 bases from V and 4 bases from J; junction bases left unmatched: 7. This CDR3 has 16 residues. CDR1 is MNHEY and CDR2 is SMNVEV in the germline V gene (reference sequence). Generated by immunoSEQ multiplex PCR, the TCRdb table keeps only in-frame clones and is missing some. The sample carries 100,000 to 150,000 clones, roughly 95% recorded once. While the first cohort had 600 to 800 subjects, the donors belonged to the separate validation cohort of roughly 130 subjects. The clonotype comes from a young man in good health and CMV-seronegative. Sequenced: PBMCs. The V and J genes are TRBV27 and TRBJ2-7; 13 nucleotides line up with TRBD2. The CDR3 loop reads CASSYRTSGSFYEQYF. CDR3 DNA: TGTGCCAGCAGTTACCGGACTAGCGGGAGTTTTTACGAGCAGTACTTC.